This T cell receptor beta chain emerged from a study of T cells in Graves' hyperthyroidism and ophthalmopathy. Whole-study findings and limits: Also found in blood were most expanded thyroid clonotypes above 0.001.

On this clonotype itself: Its antigen is currently unknown.

Germline V gene lookup returns CDR1 WSHSY and CDR2 SAAADI. The V end lost 5 bases, the J end lost 6 bases, and 17 bases lay between the germline ends. The CDR3 spans 15 residues. RNA transcripts provided the source from which TCR beta CDR3 regions were amplified. The HTBI primer set drove a first-round RT-PCR of the TCR CDR3. TCRdb fed the multiplex PCR reads into MiXCR, producing one record per CDR3 protein. The sample contains about 92,000 distinct CDR3 sequences, approximately 56% of which appear only once. PBMCs were collected from a roughly 10 ml volume of fresh peripheral blood. The sequence came from a woman in her thirties or forties with Graves' hyperthyroidism. The chain uses TRBV10-2 and TRBJ1-5, with D possibly matching TRBD1 (5 bases). The sequenced sample consisted of blood. This CDR3 reads CASSPGTVGGQPQHF. The CDR3 DNA reads as TGCGCCAGCAGTCCCGGGACGGTAGGAGGTCAGCCCCAGCATTTT.